Following are 26 T cell receptor beta chains from one sample sequenced in a study of blood T cells in healthy people across ages. Using a J-beta primer mix together with a sample-barcoded 5' primer, a second PCR was run for roughly 6 to 11 cycles. MiXCR, applied by TCRdb to the 5' RACE reads, yields one record per CDR3 protein. Here the sample spans 950,000 to 1,200,000 distinct CDR3 sequences, around two fifths being singletons. The sample taken for sequencing was blood. Every receptor here comes from a man younger than 35 in good health.

The sample holds a few counts of this clonotype. The chain uses TRBV7-2 and TRBJ2-7; D unclear. Germline lookup yields CDR1 SGHTA and CDR2 FQGNSA. The length of the CDR3 is 14 residues. Trimming removed 4 bases at V and 2 bases at J, with 12 bases between. In nucleotides, the CDR3 is TGTGCCAGCAGCTCCCGTCAAGATCCCTACGAGCAGTACTTC. It codes for CASSSRQDPYEQYF.

This clonotype was observed a handful of times. The chain uses TRBV7-2 and TRBJ1-2; TRBD1 aligns across 8 bases. The CDR3 extends over 13 amino acids. Germline CDR1 SGHTA, CDR2 FQGNSA. Trimming removed 5 bases from V and 8 bases from J; junction bases left unmatched: 7. The CDR3 here is CASSTQGAEGYTF. The CDR3 nucleotides are TGTGCCAGCAGCACCCAGGGGGCAGAAGGCTACACCTTC.

The chain couples TRBV6-2 or TRBV6-3 to TRBJ2-7, with D unresolved. The CDR3 loop spans 14 amino acids. Germline loops: CDR1 MNHEY, CDR2 SVGEGT. V was trimmed by 7 bases and J by 4 bases, leaving 17 bases between them. The CDR3 DNA reads TGTGCCAGCACAATAAGCCGTGGGGAATACGAGCAGTACTTC. Translated: CASTISRGEYEQYF.

The gene calls are TRBV20-1 and TRBJ1-2; D unresolved. V gave up 2 bases and J gave up 4 bases, with 17 bases separating them. The CDR3 is made up of 15 amino acids. Germline CDR1 reads DFQATT; CDR2 reads SNEGSKA (reference sequence). The CDR3 protein is CSARSIGQAFYGYTF. The DNA for the CDR3 is TGCAGTGCTAGATCCATCGGGCAGGCATTCTATGGCTACACCTTC.

This clonotype was observed a handful of times. The chain combines TRBV7-3 with TRBJ1-6; no firm D call. The V and J ends lost 0 bases and 5 bases respectively, with 5 bases between them. This CDR3 region has 14 residues. CDR1 is SGHTA and CDR2 is FQGTGA in the germline V gene. CDR3 DNA: TGTGCCAGCAGCTTAACAGAGAATAATTCACCCCTCCACTTT. It is translated as CASSLTENNSPLHF.

The chain uses TRBV10-3 and TRBJ2-1; 10 bases align to TRBD2. V trimming: 3 bases; J trimming: 6 bases; junction bases outside the gene matches: 14. This CDR3 is 18 amino acids long. The germline CDR1 and CDR2 sequences are ENHRY and SYGVKD. The CDR3 nucleotides read TGTGCCATCAGTGACCTGATAGCGGGGGGTTCCCGTCTCAATGAGCAGTTCTTC. Translated, it gives CAISDLIAGGSRLNEQFF.

The gene calls are TRBV7-8 and TRBJ1-1; 8 bases are shared with TRBD1. Looked up from germline, CDR1 is SGHVS and CDR2 is FQNEAQ. V lost 1 base, J lost 5 bases, and 12 bases stayed unmatched. This CDR3 contains 17 residues. CDR3 coding DNA: TGTGCCAGCAGCTTAGGAGACAGGGGAGGTTGGAGGACTGAAGCTTTCTTT. Protein: CASSLGDRGGWRTEAFF.

This clonotype showed up just a few times. The chain is built from TRBV7-2 and TRBJ2-1; the D gene is possibly TRBD2 (5 bases). This CDR3 contains 16 residues. CDR1 and CDR2 from the germline V gene are SGHTA and FQGNSA. Deletions cut 5 bases from V and 0 bases from J, with 14 bases between. CDR3 sequence reads: CASSPKSGNSYNEQFF. DNA of the CDR3: TGTGCCAGCAGCCCCAAAAGCGGAAACTCCTACAATGAGCAGTTCTTC.

This clonotype was counted ten times or more. V usage is TRBV12-3 or TRBV12-4 and J usage is TRBJ1-2; D unclear. With 5 bases removed from V and 0 bases from J, the gap between germline ends came to 10 bases. CDR3 length: 14 residues. The CDR3 region has the DNA TGTGCCAGCAGTATTGTCCTATCTAACTATGGCTACACCTTC. Translation: CASSIVLSNYGYTF.

The rearrangement joins TRBV20-1 to TRBJ2-5, with TRBD2 matching 8 bases. Losses at the gene ends were 5 bases for V and 2 bases for J; bases not matched to a gene: 10. The V gene's germline CDR1 is DFQATT and CDR2 SNEGSKA (reference sequence). The CDR3 loop spans 15 amino acids. CDR3 in amino acids: CSAGLAGMDQETQYF. The CDR3 coding sequence is TGCAGTGCTGGTTTAGCGGGAATGGATCAAGAGACCCAGTACTTC.

The chain combines TRBV4-1 with TRBJ1-2; possible D gene TRBD1, 6 bases. Per the germline V gene, CDR1 is MGHRA and CDR2 is YSYEKL. The V end lost 1 base, the J end lost 7 bases, and 16 bases lay between the germline ends. CDR3 length: 15 amino acids. In nucleotides, the CDR3 is TGCGCCAGCAGCCAAGTTTTACAGGGTGGTAGTGGCTACACCTTC. It translates to CASSQVLQGGSGYTF.

This clonotype was picked up a small number of times. The chain links TRBV7-2 to TRBJ2-4, with 7 bases identical to TRBD1. The CDR3 spans 14 residues. V shed 5 bases, J shed 8 bases, and the junction held 9 bases outside the gene matches. Germline V gives CDR1 SGHTA, CDR2 FQGNSA. CDR3 nucleotides: TGTGCCAGCAGCACGAAGACAGGGACGGACATTCAGTACTTC. Residues: CASSTKTGTDIQYF. The complete variable domain, with remaining parts taken from reference TRBV7-2 and TRBJ2-4, reads GAGVSQSPSNKVTEKGKDVELRCDPISGHTALYWYRQSLGQGLEFLIYFQGNSAPDKSGLPSDRFSAERTGGSVSTLTIQRTQQEDSAVYLCASSTKTGTDIQYFGAGTRLSVL.

This clonotype has only one observation. A read error may account for a junction end that differs from germline. The chain employs TRBV9 and TRBJ1-2; D call uncertain. This CDR3 has 11 amino acids. Germline CDR1 is SGDLS and CDR2 is YYNGEE. The CDR3 loop is CASSDQTGCTF. For the CDR3, the DNA is TGTGCCAGCAGCGACCAGACCGGCTGCACCTTC.

This clonotype was detected many times. The chain couples TRBV4-2 to TRBJ2-7, with D unclear. Germline loops: CDR1 LGHNA, CDR2 YNFKEQ. There are 14 residues in the CDR3. The V end was cut by 1 base, the J end by 0 bases, with 7 bases between. The CDR3 coding sequence is TGTGCCAGCAGCCAAGGATCAGGCTCCTACGAGCAGTACTTC. Its translation is CASSQGSGSYEQYF.

CDR3 loop: CASSPTGSYLYEQYF. In DNA form, the CDR3 reads TGTGCCAGCAGTCCTACCGGTTCGTACCTCTACGAGCAGTACTTC. V and J are TRBV7-2 and TRBJ2-7; no firm D call. With 6 bases removed from V and 3 bases from J, the gap between germline ends came to 18 bases. The CDR3 runs 15 residues. CDR1 SGHTA and CDR2 FQGNSA come from the germline V gene.

J is TRBJ1-1 and V is TRBV4-3; D might be TRBD1 (6 bases). Per germline, CDR1 LGHNA and CDR2 YSLEER. This CDR3 has 13 residues. Trimming removed 3 bases at V and 8 bases at J, with 13 bases between. The CDR3 protein is CASSHLDRKEAFF. CDR3 DNA: TGCGCCAGCAGCCACTTGGACAGAAAAGAAGCTTTCTTT.

This chain uses TRBV18 with TRBJ2-3; 9 bases are shared with TRBD1. Germline loops: CDR1 KGHSH, CDR2 LQKENI. Losses at the gene ends were 4 bases for V and 4 bases for J; bases not matched to a gene: 6. The CDR3 consists of 15 residues. In nucleotides, the CDR3 is TGTGCCAGCTCACAGCCGGGACAGGGTCCAGATACGCAGTATTTT. This gives the protein CASSQPGQGPDTQYF.

This clonotype was detected a few times. This chain connects TRBV20-1 to TRBJ1-5; D is uncertain. Germline lookup yields CDR1 DFQATT and CDR2 SNEGSKA (reference sequence). This CDR3 region has 13 residues. Trimming left V 3 bases short and J 9 bases short, with 15 bases between. The CDR3 region is CSASILPFGPQHF. CDR3 nucleotides: TGCAGTGCTAGTATCCTACCCTTTGGGCCCCAGCATTTT.

The rearrangement joins TRBV7-2 to TRBJ1-2; D gene uncertain. Trimming left V 1 base short and J 6 bases short, with 9 bases between. The CDR3 extends over 13 amino acids. Germline CDR1 reads SGHTA; CDR2 reads FQGNSA. The CDR3 sequence: CASSLDPPDGYTF. CDR3 nucleotides: TGTGCCAGCAGCTTAGATCCGCCGGATGGCTACACCTTC.

This clonotype appeared a few times. V is TRBV12-5 and J is TRBJ2-7; a weak D match, TRBD1 (5 bases). The CDR3 is 13 residues long. V shed 1 base and J shed 6 bases, with 10 bases lying between them. Germline V gene sequence: CDR1 LGHNT, CDR2 FRNRAP. The CDR3 reads CASGLAPQGEQYF. The CDR3 nucleotides read TGTGCTAGTGGTTTGGCACCTCAGGGCGAGCAGTACTTC.

Remarks on this clonotype: Relative to the germline gene, one junction end is altered; a read error may explain this. The J gene is TRBJ1-6, the V gene TRBV25-1, with D hard to call. This CDR3 region has 13 residues. Germline CDR1 is MGHDK and CDR2 is SYGVNS. CDR3 bases: TGTGCCAGCAGTGAAGCGGGCAGTTCACCCCCCCACTTT. As protein: CASSEAGSSPPHF. Filled out from reference TRBV25-1 and TRBJ1-6, the complete variable domain reads EADIYQTPRYLVIGTGKKITLECSQTMGHDKMYWYQQDPGMELHLIHYSYGVNSTEKGDLSSESTVSRIRTEHFPLTLESARPSHTSQYLCASSEAGSSPPHFGNGTRLTVT.

This clonotype has a handful of counts. The chain carries TRBV6-6 and TRBJ2-1; 10 bases are a match to TRBD1. The V segment lost 0 bases and the J segment 13 bases; nucleotides outside the gene matches: 3. CDR1 MNHNY and CDR2 SVGAGI come from the germline V gene (reference sequence). This CDR3 comprises 13 residues. CDR3 DNA: TGTGCCAGCAGTTACTCGGACAGGGGGGTCCAGTTCTTC. This encodes CASSYSDRGVQFF.

This clonotype was picked up a small number of times. This chain connects TRBV10-3 to TRBJ2-3; TRBD2 agrees at 11 bases. CDR1 is ENHRY and CDR2 is SYGVKD in the germline V gene. CDR3 length: 16 amino acids. The V and J ends lost 2 bases and 5 bases, in that order; junction bases with no gene match: 6. CDR3 bases: TGTGCCATCAGTGAGCAATTCGGGACTAGCGGAGATACGCAGTATTTT. Its translation is CAISEQFGTSGDTQYF.

The V and J genes are TRBV4-1 and TRBJ1-1; 7 nucleotides line up with TRBD1. The CDR3 loop spans 19 amino acids. In germline, CDR1 is MGHRA, CDR2 YSYEKL. J gave up 6 bases and V 1 base, and 20 bases lay outside the gene matches. CDR3 sequence: CASSQGLRTGRQFLSEAFF. Written as DNA, the CDR3 is TGCGCCAGCAGCCAAGGGTTGCGGACAGGTCGTCAATTTTTGTCTGAAGCTTTCTTT.

V gene TRBV7-9 combines with J gene TRBJ2-1, with D possibly matching TRBD1 (7 bases). The CDR3 is made up of 15 amino acids. V was pared by 3 bases and J by 7 bases, with 16 bases between. Germline lookup yields CDR1 SEHNR and CDR2 FQNEAQ (reference sequence). The CDR3 sequence is CASSFIQGGSNEQFF. CDR3 DNA: TGTGCCAGCAGCTTCATCCAGGGGGGTTCTAATGAGCAGTTCTTC.

This clonotype has more than one count but fewer than ten. The chain combines TRBV6-6 with TRBJ2-7; D ambiguous. Trimming stripped 4 bases from V and 9 bases from J, with 10 bases between. Germline values: CDR1 MNHNY, CDR2 SVGAGI (reference sequence). The CDR3 covers 11 residues. CDR3 loop: CASSLDEGQYF. The CDR3 nucleotides read TGTGCCAGCAGTTTGGACGAAGGGCAGTACTTC.